This note documents a single T cell receptor beta chain sequence. Repertoires were generated with immunoSEQ multiplex PCR, while TCRdb's copy carries only in-frame clones and drops some. The table shows around 310,000 clones, with over 85% occurring only once. Residents of about two dozen US areas, aged roughly 18 to 90 years, made up the participants. Assignment of participants to cohorts was predicated upon participant-reported clinical history. This entry is derived from a study of blood T cell repertoires in COVID-19. Across the study: Specimens from acute and convalescent COVID-19 originated in the United States, Italy and Spain.

Sample: PBMCs or T cells enriched from blood (not recorded which). This clonotype was obtained from a woman in her 30s who had recovered from COVID-19.

In DNA, the CDR3 is TGTGCCAGTAGCCCTTGGGACAGGAAACCTGTCTATGGCTACACCTTC. Translation gives CASSPWDRKPVYGYTF. The chain carries TRBV19 and TRBJ1-2, with TRBD1 identical over 8 bases. V lost 6 bases and J lost 4; bases outside the gene matches: 13. Germline CDR1 LNHDA, CDR2 SQIVND (reference sequence). The CDR3 contains 16 residues.